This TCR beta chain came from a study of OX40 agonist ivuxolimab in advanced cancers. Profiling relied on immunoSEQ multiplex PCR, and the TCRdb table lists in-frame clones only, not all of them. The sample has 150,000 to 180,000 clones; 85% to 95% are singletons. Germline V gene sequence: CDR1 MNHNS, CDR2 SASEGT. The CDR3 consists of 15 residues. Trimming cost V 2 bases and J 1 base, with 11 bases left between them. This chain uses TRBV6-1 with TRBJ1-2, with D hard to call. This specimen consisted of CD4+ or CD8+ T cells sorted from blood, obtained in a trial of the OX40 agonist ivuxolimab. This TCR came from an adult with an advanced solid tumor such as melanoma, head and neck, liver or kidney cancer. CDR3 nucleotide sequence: TGTGCCAGCAGTGAACCCTACGGAGTTAACTATGGCTACACCTTC. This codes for CASSEPYGVNYGYTF.